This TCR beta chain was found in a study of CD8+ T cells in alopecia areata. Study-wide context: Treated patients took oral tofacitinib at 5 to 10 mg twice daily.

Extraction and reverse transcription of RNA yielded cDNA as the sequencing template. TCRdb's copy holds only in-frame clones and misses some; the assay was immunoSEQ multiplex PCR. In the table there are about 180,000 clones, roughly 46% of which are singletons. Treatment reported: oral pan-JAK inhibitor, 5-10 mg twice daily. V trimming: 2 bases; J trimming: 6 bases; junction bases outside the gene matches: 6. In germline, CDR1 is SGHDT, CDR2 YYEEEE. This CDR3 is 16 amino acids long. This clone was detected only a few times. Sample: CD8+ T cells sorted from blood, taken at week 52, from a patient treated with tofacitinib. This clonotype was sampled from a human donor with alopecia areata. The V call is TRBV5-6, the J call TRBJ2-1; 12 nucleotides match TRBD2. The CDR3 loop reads CASSLTSGGLPNEQFF. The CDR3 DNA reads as TGTGCCAGCAGCTTAACTAGCGGGGGGCTGCCCAATGAGCAGTTCTTC.